These T cell receptor beta chains were read from a single sample in a study of cytomegalovirus exposure and HLA in healthy donors. Clones were read by immunoSEQ multiplex PCR, and TCRdb kept only the in-frame ones, dropping some. The table includes over 250,000 clones, just over 85% detected once. Sequencing was done on a sample of PBMCs. All receptors come from a man in his forties or fifties in good health and CMV-seropositive. The CDR3 runs from the conserved cysteine through the conserved F or W. D genes are given only for firm matches. Some rows mark clone size as missing; the rest say once, few, many or name a class of expanded clone.

V	D	size	J	CDR3	DNA
TRBV2	TRBD1	.	TRBJ2-7	CASTGTVSYEQYF	TGTGCCAGCACCGGGACAGTCTCCTACGAGCAGTACTTC
TRBV27	TRBD2	.	TRBJ2-7	CASTPLAGVYEQYF	TGTGCCAGCACCCCACTAGCGGGGGTGTACGAGCAGTACTTC
TRBV4-1	TRBD1	.	TRBJ2-1	CASSQGTGGNGEQFF	TGCGCCAGCAGCCAAGGGACAGGGGGAAACGGTGAGCAGTTCTTC
TRBV4-1	TRBD2	.	TRBJ2-3	CASSPVAGEADTQYF	TGCGCCAGCAGCCCCGTAGCGGGAGAGGCAGATACGCAGTATTTT
TRBV7-2	.	.	TRBJ2-5	CASSSEQLETQYF	TGTGCCAGCAGCTCCGAACAGCTGGAGACCCAGTACTTC
TRBV2	.	.	TRBJ1-5	CASSDARGGQPQHF	TGTGCCAGCAGTGACGCAAGGGGGGGACAGCCCCAGCATTTT
TRBV29-1	TRBD2	.	TRBJ2-5	CSAGTSGIQETQYF	TGCAGCGCTGGGACTAGCGGGATTCAAGAGACCCAGTACTTC
TRBV2	TRBD1	.	TRBJ2-3	CASGDRGHRDTQYF	TGTGCCAGCGGGGACAGGGGGCACAGAGATACGCAGTATTTT
TRBV5-8	.	.	TRBJ1-3	CASSPGLTSGNTIYF	TGTGCCAGCAGCCCCGGACTAACCTCTGGAAACACCATATATTTT
TRBV4-2	TRBD2	.	TRBJ2-3	CASSPGTSGSIGTDTQYF	TGTGCCAGCAGCCCGGGGACTAGCGGGAGTATTGGCACAGATACGCAGTATTTT
TRBV28	TRBD2	.	TRBJ2-1	CASSLGGSYNEQFF	TGTGCCAGCAGTTTGGGCGGGAGCTACAATGAGCAGTTCTTC
TRBV7-9	.	.	TRBJ2-5	CASSTTGYQETQYF	TGTGCCAGCAGCACTACAGGGTATCAAGAGACCCAGTACTTC
TRBV15	TRBD2	.	TRBJ2-5	CATNLDRLAGETQYF	TGTGCCACCAACCTAGATAGGCTAGCGGGAGAGACCCAGTACTTC
TRBV5-1	.	.	TRBJ2-4	CASSHGPGAKNIQYF	TGCGCCAGCAGCCACGGCCCCGGGGCCAAAAACATTCAGTACTTC
TRBV29-1	.	.	TRBJ2-7	CSVGRDLAGEQYF	TGCAGCGTGGGGCGGGACCTAGCTGGCGAGCAGTACTTC
TRBV7-8	TRBD2	.	TRBJ2-7	CASSPFLFRRTSNTGEQYF	TGTGCCAGCAGCCCTTTCTTATTTCGCAGGACTAGCAATACGGGCGAGCAGTACTTC
TRBV4-3	.	.	TRBJ2-2	CASSLIRVANTGELFF	TGCGCCAGCAGCCTAATCAGGGTGGCGAACACCGGGGAGCTGTTTTTT
TRBV9	.	.	TRBJ2-7	CASSVISTGNAYEQYF	TGTGCCAGCAGCGTAATCTCTACGGGGAATGCCTACGAGCAGTACTTC
TRBV11-1	.	.	TRBJ2-3	CASSLWGDGDTQYF	TGTGCCAGCAGCCTTTGGGGCGATGGAGATACGCAGTATTTT
TRBV2	.	.	TRBJ1-5	CASSASNSNQPQHF	TGTGCCAGCAGTGCTTCTAATAGCAATCAGCCCCAGCATTTT
TRBV5-1	.	.	TRBJ2-7	CASSGTGGAEQYF	TGCGCCAGCAGCGGAACAGGGGGGGCCGAGCAGTACTTC
TRBV7-9	.	.	TRBJ1-4	CSSSYREWPEKLFF	TGTTCCAGCAGCTACCGGGAATGGCCCGAAAAACTGTTTTTT
TRBV28	TRBD2	.	TRBJ2-7	CASSLAGAAGKYEQYF	TGTGCCAGCAGTTTAGCGGGAGCCGCCGGGAAATACGAGCAGTACTTC
TRBV28	.	.	TRBJ2-3	CASSLVSGDTQYF	TGTGCCAGCAGTTTAGTTAGCGGAGATACGCAGTATTTT
TRBV5-1	.	once	TRBJ2-3	CATSSASTDTQYF	TGCGCCACCTCGAGCGCTAGCACAGATACGCAGTATTTT
TRBV5-8	TRBD1	few	TRBJ1-2	CASSRTGLGGYTF	TGTGCCAGCAGCCGGACAGGGCTTGGAGGCTACACCTTC
TRBV5-6	TRBD1	few	TRBJ1-5	CASSPGTGASNQPQHF	TGTGCCAGCAGCCCCGGGACAGGGGCTAGCAATCAGCCCCAGCATTTT
TRBV9	TRBD2	.	TRBJ2-5	CASSVGASGKETQYF	TGTGCCAGCAGCGTAGGGGCTAGCGGGAAAGAGACCCAGTACTTC
TRBV7-9	TRBD2	.	TRBJ2-2	CASSGRLAGDTGELFF	TGTGCCAGCAGCGGGAGGCTAGCGGGGGACACCGGGGAGCTGTTTTTT
TRBV5-1	.	.	TRBJ2-3	CASSLADTSTDTQYF	TGCGCCAGCAGCTTAGCGGATACTAGCACAGATACGCAGTATTTT
TRBV28	TRBD1	.	TRBJ1-2	CASSRGGTGVYGYTF	TGTGCCAGCAGTCGCGGCGGGACAGGGGTCTATGGCTACACCTTC
TRBV6-5	.	.	TRBJ2-7	CASSSHPSETEQYF	TGTGCCAGCAGTTCCCACCCGTCTGAGACAGAGCAGTACTTC
TRBV5-6	TRBD1	.	TRBJ1-5	CASSQTLDRGRQPQHF	TGTGCCAGCAGCCAAACCCTAGACAGGGGTAGACAGCCCCAGCATTTT
TRBV19	.	once	TRBJ2-7	CASSIGPSSYEQYF	TGTGCCAGTAGTATAGGACCTAGCTCCTACGAGCAGTACTTC
TRBV5-5	TRBD2	.	TRBJ2-3	CASSPATTSPDTQYF	TGTGCCAGCAGCCCCGCAACGACTAGCCCAGATACGCAGTATTTT
TRBV28	.	.	TRBJ1-5	CASSLVSNQPQHF	TGTGCCAGTAGCCTGGTGAGCAATCAGCCCCAGCATTTT
TRBV4-1	TRBD2	.	TRBJ2-3	CASRSGLAVISTDTQYF	TGCGCCAGCAGGTCGGGACTAGCGGTTATTAGCACAGATACGCAGTATTTT
TRBV5-1	TRBD1	.	TRBJ1-4	CASSLDRGLTPGEKLFF	TGCGCCAGCAGCTTGGACAGGGGACTCACCCCCGGGGAAAAACTGTTTTTT
TRBV19	TRBD1	.	TRBJ1-3	CASSIASTGNRNTIYF	TGTGCCAGTAGTATAGCCTCGACAGGGAATCGAAACACCATATATTTT
TRBV7-2	TRBD2	.	TRBJ2-6	CASSLTPAGGGNVLTF	TGTGCCAGCAGCTTAACCCCAGCGGGAGGTGGCAACGTCCTGACTTTC
TRBV4-1	TRBD1	.	TRBJ1-1	CASSHLWDRGNTEAFF	TGCGCCAGCAGCCATCTCTGGGACAGGGGGAACACTGAAGCTTTCTTT
TRBV6-5	.	few	TRBJ1-5	CASSYSAGGQPQHF	TGTGCCAGCAGTTACTCGGCAGGTGGTCAGCCCCAGCATTTT
TRBV27	TRBD1	.	TRBJ2-7	CASKGQGFYEQYF	TGTGCCAGCAAGGGACAGGGCTTTTACGAGCAGTACTTC
TRBV7-9	.	.	TRBJ2-3	CASSPQLGTDTQYF	TGTGCCAGCAGCCCCCAGTTGGGCACAGATACGCAGTATTTT
TRBV7-3	.	.	TRBJ2-5	CASSSGGAGETQYF	TGTGCCAGCAGCTCCGGCGGGGCGGGTGAGACCCAGTACTTC
TRBV6-5	.	.	TRBJ1-2	CASSYLTGPNYGYTF	TGTGCCAGCAGTTACTTGACAGGCCCGAACTATGGCTACACCTTC
TRBV5-1	.	.	TRBJ2-7	CASSLHGAYEQYF	TGCGCCAGCAGCTTGCACGGGGCCTACGAGCAGTACTTC
TRBV29-1	TRBD2	.	TRBJ2-1	CSGTLAGVFDNEQFF	TGCAGCGGTACCCTAGCGGGAGTGTTCGACAATGAGCAGTTCTTC
TRBV13	TRBD1	.	TRBJ2-4	CASSLTGTGSSKNIQYF	TGTGCCAGCAGCCTCACCGGGACAGGTTCTTCCAAAAACATTCAGTACTTC
TRBV9	.	.	TRBJ2-1	CASSEGAGYNEQFF	TGTGCCAGCAGCGAGGGGGCGGGATACAATGAGCAGTTCTTC
TRBV6-5	TRBD2	.	TRBJ2-1	CASRVAGVSYNEQFF	TGTGCCAGCAGGGTAGCGGGAGTCTCCTACAATGAGCAGTTCTTC
TRBV5-4	.	.	TRBJ2-3	CASSLKWGRDTDTQYF	TGTGCCAGCAGCTTGAAATGGGGCCGAGACACAGATACGCAGTATTTT
TRBV5-6	TRBD1	.	TRBJ1-2	CASSLNPQGVYGYTF	TGTGCCAGCAGCTTAAACCCGCAGGGGGTCTATGGCTACACCTTC
TRBV6-1	TRBD1	.	TRBJ1-1	CASSEQGQLNTEAFF	TGTGCCAGCAGCGAACAGGGACAGTTGAACACTGAAGCTTTCTTT
TRBV11-2	TRBD2	.	TRBJ2-1	CASSFSGAGAWYNEQFF	TGTGCCAGCAGCTTTTCCGGGGCGGGAGCTTGGTACAATGAGCAGTTCTTC
TRBV6-5	TRBD1	.	TRBJ2-7	CASSYQGQAYEQYF	TGTGCCAGCAGTTACCAGGGACAGGCCTACGAGCAGTACTTC
TRBV5-1	.	.	TRBJ1-2	CASSLGPGGYGYTF	TGCGCCAGCAGCTTAGGTCCAGGAGGCTATGGCTACACCTTC
TRBV6-4	.	.	TRBJ1-1	CASSDGGNTEAFF	TGTGCCAGCAGTGACGGAGGGAACACTGAAGCTTTCTTT
TRBV15	.	.	TRBJ1-1	CATSRVGSLNTEAFF	TGTGCCACCAGCAGAGTTGGGAGTTTGAACACTGAAGCTTTCTTT
TRBV2	.	.	TRBJ2-7	CASSAGSSYEQYF	TGTGCCAGCAGCGCGGGCAGCTCCTACGAGCAGTACTTC